A single sample gave rise to the 6 T cell receptor beta chains below, sequenced in a study of neurological immune-mediated disorders. TCRdb reprocessed the 5' RACE reads with MiXCR, giving one entry per CDR3 protein. The table lists about 41,000 distinct CDR3 sequences, about 14% of them singletons. The sequencing sample was made of CD4+ T cells from blood. The receptor source for this set is a woman aged 60-75 years with HTLV-1-associated myelopathy (HAM/TSP).

This clonotype was recorded at least ten times. V gene TRBV20-1 combines with J gene TRBJ2-5, with 8 bases fitting TRBD2. The length of the CDR3 is 14 residues. CDR1 is DFQATT and CDR2 is SNEGSKA in the germline V gene (reference sequence). The junction had 8 bases not matched to a gene; V was cut back by 3 bases and J by 5 bases. CDR3 DNA: TGCAGTGCTAGCCAGCGGGGGCCCACGGAGACCCAGTACTTC. It translates to CSASQRGPTETQYF.

The chain joins TRBV30 to TRBJ2-1, with 8 bases identical to TRBD2. The germline V gene has CDR1 GTSNPN and CDR2 SVGIG (reference sequence). CDR3 length equals 14 residues. J was trimmed by 3 bases and V by 4 bases; bases with no gene match: 5. CDR3 nucleotides: TGTGCCTGGACCCGGACTAGCATCTACAATGAGCAGTTCTTC. Its protein product is CAWTRTSIYNEQFF.

In regard to this clonotype: This may stem from a read error, because a much larger clone lies one nucleotide away. The V and J genes are TRBV11-3 and TRBJ2-1, with 15 bases identical to TRBD2. This CDR3 contains 17 residues. Germline CDR1 is SGHNT and CDR2 is YENEEA. The CDR3 region has the DNA TGTGCCAGCAGCTCGGGACTAGCGGGGGGTCGCGACAATGATCAGTTCTTC. Its translation is CASSSGLAGGRDNDQFF. Full variable domain (rest looked up from reference TRBV11-3 and TRBJ2-1): EAGVVQSPRYKIIEKKQPVAFWCNPISGHNTLYWYLQNLGQGPELLIRYENEEAVDDSQLPKDRFSAERLKGVDSTLKIQPAELGDSAVYLCASSSGLAGGRDNDQFFGPGTRLTVL.

In this sample, this clonotype turned up many times. CDR3 region: CAISPDGAKTEAFF. The CDR3 region has the DNA TGTGCCATCAGCCCCGATGGAGCGAAGACTGAAGCTTTCTTT. The chain uses TRBV10-3 and TRBJ1-1; D unclear. The CDR3 sequence is 14 residues long. CDR1 and CDR2 from the germline V gene are ENHRY and SYGVKD. The ends were cut back, 6 bases at V and 5 bases at J, with 16 bases in the middle.

In this sample, this clonotype turned up many times. V and J are TRBV5-1 and TRBJ2-1; 8 nucleotides match TRBD2. There are 15 residues in the CDR3. CDR1 is SGHRS, CDR2 YFSETQ, per germline. Germline trimming cut 4 bases from V and 7 bases from J; bases unmatched to any gene: 10. The CDR3 nucleotides are TGCGCCAGCAGCCTACTAAGCGGGGGCCCTAATGAGCAGTTCTTC. This sequence encodes CASSLLSGGPNEQFF.

This clonotype was found many times. This sequence joins TRBV24-1 and TRBJ2-7; 7 bases line up with TRBD2. CDR1 and CDR2 (germline): KGHDR, SFDVKD. The CDR3 contains 11 residues. Trimming at V came to 9 bases and at J to 6 bases, leaving 4 bases not matched to a gene. CDR3 residues: CATPSGGEQYF. CDR3 bases: TGTGCCACCCCATCGGGGGGCGAGCAGTACTTC.